The present TCR beta chain was sequenced within a study of CD8 T cells in ankylosing spondylitis. With molecular barcodes, quantitative 5'-RACE was used to make the TCR beta libraries. TCRdb re-analysed the 5' RACE reads in MiXCR, keeping a single row per CDR3 protein. The sample includes some 340,000 distinct CDR3 sequences, roughly 14% of them seen just once. The study's findings and limits: Clones that were linked to disease were CD8+ and were relatively rare in peripheral blood. Significant enrichment of disease-linked clones was reported in matched ankylosing spondylitis synovial fluid.

This CDR3 region has 15 residues. V was clipped by 3 bases and J by 6 bases; unmatched bases: 8. The V gene's germline CDR1 is LGHDT and CDR2 YNNKEL (reference sequence). This clonotype has more than one count but fewer than ten. Its antigen is currently unknown. The gene calls are TRBV3-1 and TRBJ2-7, with 10 bases lining up with TRBD1. This clonotype was sampled from a male donor with ankylosing spondylitis or in good health (not recorded which). The sequenced material came from blood, either unsorted or a sorted T cell fraction (not recorded which). DNA for the CDR3: TGTGCCAGCAGCCAGGCTCCGGGACAGGGGCTCGAGCAGTACTTC. Its protein product is CASSQAPGQGLEQYF.